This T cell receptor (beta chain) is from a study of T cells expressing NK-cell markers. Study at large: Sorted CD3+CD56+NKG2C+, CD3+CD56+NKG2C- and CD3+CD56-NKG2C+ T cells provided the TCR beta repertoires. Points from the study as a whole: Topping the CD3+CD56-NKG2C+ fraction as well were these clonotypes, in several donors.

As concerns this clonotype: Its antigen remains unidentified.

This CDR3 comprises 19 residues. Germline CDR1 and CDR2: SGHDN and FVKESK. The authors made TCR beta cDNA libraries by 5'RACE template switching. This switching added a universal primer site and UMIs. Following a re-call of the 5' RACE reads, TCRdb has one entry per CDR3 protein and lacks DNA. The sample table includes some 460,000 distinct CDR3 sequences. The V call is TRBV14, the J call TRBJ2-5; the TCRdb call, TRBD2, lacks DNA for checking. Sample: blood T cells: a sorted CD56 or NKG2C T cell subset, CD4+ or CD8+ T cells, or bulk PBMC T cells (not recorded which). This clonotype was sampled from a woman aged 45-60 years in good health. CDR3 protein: CASSQLLAGVGYRQETQYF.